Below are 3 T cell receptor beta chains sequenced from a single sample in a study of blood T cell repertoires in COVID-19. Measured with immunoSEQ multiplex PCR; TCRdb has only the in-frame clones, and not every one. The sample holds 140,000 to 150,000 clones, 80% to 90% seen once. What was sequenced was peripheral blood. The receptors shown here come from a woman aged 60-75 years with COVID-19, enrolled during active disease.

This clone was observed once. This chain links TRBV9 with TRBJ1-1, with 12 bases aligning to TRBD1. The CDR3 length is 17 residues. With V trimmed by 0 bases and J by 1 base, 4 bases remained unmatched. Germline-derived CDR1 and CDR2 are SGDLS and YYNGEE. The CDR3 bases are TGTGCCAGCAGCGTAGCCGGGACAGGGGGCTGGAACACTGAAGCTTTCTTT. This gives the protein CASSVAGTGGWNTEAFF.

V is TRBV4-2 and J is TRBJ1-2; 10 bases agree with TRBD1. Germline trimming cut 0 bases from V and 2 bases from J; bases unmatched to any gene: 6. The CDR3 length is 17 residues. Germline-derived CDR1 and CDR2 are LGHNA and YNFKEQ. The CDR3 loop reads CASSQDGGTGANYGYTF. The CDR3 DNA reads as TGTGCCAGCAGCCAAGATGGGGGGACAGGGGCGAACTATGGCTACACCTTC.

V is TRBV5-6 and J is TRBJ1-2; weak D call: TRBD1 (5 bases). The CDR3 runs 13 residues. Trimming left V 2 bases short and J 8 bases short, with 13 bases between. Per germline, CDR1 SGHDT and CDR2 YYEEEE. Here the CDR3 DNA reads TGTGCCAGCAGCTTAAGACGGGGGGAAGGCTACACCTTC. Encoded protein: CASSLRRGEGYTF.